The 20 T cell receptor beta chains below come from one sample, sequenced in a study of vaccination and CD4 T cells after COVID-19. Treatment given: approximately 10-day PBMC culture with coronavirus spike peptide pools or control peptides (ViraFEST assay). The study sequenced cultured CD4+ T cell DNA using the Oncomine TCR Beta short-read assay. TCRdb re-called the PCR reads with MiXCR, one entry per CDR3 protein. The sample has approximately 17,000 distinct CDR3 sequences, 45% to 65% seen once. No antigen is known for these receptors. Material: CD4+ T cells from blood, cultured in vitro. These receptors all stem from a human donor who had recovered from COVID-19.

This chain links TRBV20-1 with TRBJ1-5, with a weak D call TRBD1 (5 bases). The germline V gene has CDR1 DFQATT and CDR2 SNEGSKA (reference sequence). This CDR3 is 14 amino acids long. V was clipped by 3 bases and J by 4 bases, with 13 bases between them. As DNA, the CDR3 is TGCAGTGCTAGTCTGGGACTGACAAATCAGCCCCAGCATTTT. This sequence encodes CSASLGLTNQPQHF.

The chain combines TRBV5-1 with TRBJ1-1, with D uncertain. V was clipped by 1 base and J by 11 bases, with 12 bases between them. The CDR3 is 12 amino acids. Germline loops: CDR1 SGHRS, CDR2 YFSETQ. Here the CDR3 reads CASSLFGYRAFF. In nucleotides, the CDR3 is TGCGCCAGCAGCTTGTTCGGGTATCGGGCTTTCTTT. Full variable domain (missing parts from reference TRBV5-1 and TRBJ1-1): KAGVTQTPRYLIKTRGQQVTLSCSPISGHRSVSWYQQTPGQGLQFLFEYFSETQRNKGNFPGRFSGRQFSNSRSEMNVSTLELGDSALYLCASSLFGYRAFFGQGTRLTVV.

The chain carries TRBV4-3 and TRBJ2-3; 12 bases align to TRBD2. Losses at the gene ends were 1 base for V and 2 bases for J; bases not matched to a gene: 7. Germline CDR1 is LGHNA and CDR2 is YSLEER. The CDR3 is 18 residues long. DNA of the CDR3: TGCGCCAGCAGCCAAGGGACTAGCGGGATTACCTTCACAGATACGCAGTATTTT. It codes for CASSQGTSGITFTDTQYF.

This clonotype occurred a few times. This rearrangement joins TRBV20-1 to TRBJ1-5; a possible D gene is TRBD1 (5 bases). CDR1 and CDR2 (germline): DFQATT, SNEGSKA (reference sequence). The CDR3 consists of 16 residues. Trimming pared 4 bases from V and 5 bases from J, leaving 21 bases between. CDR3 in amino acids: CSATRWGSTTDQPQHF. CDR3 coding DNA: TGCAGTGCTACCAGGTGGGGGAGTACGACAGATCAGCCCCAGCATTTT.

This clonotype was counted once. The rearrangement links TRBV6-1 to TRBJ2-3, with TRBD1 matching over 8 bases. After removal of 8 bases from V and 0 bases from J, the junction contained 4 bases not matched to a gene. The germline V gene encodes CDR1 MNHNS and CDR2 SASEGT. This CDR3 contains 14 residues. The CDR3 nucleotides read TGTGCCAGCCGGGACAGGCCTAGCACAGATACGCAGTATTTT. As protein: CASRDRPSTDTQYF.

Note on this clonotype: With a much larger clone just one base away, this may be a read error. This chain links TRBV20-1 with TRBJ2-5; no clear D. The germline V and J ends were trimmed by 0 bases and 3 bases, with 8 bases remaining between them. Germline CDR1 reads DFQATT; CDR2 reads SNEGSKA (reference sequence). The CDR3 consists of 13 residues. DNA of the CDR3: TGCAGTGCTAGAGAGACTGTGAAAGAGACCCAGTACTTC. It codes for CSARETVKETQYF.

The CDR3 nucleotides read TGTGCCAGCAGCTTAGTAGGGACTAGGGGTTCCTACAATGAGCAGTTCTTC. This encodes CASSLVGTRGSYNEQFF. The chain links TRBV7-8 to TRBJ2-1; 8 positions match TRBD2. CDR3 length: 17 residues. The junction had 6 bases not matched to a gene; V was cut back by 1 base and J by 1 base. Germline CDR1 and CDR2: SGHVS and FQNEAQ.

This chain uses TRBV6-5 with TRBJ1-1; D is perhaps TRBD1 (6 bases). V was shortened by 4 bases and J by 1 base, with 13 bases between the two germline ends. CDR1 is MNHEY and CDR2 is SVGAGI in the germline V gene. This CDR3 is 15 amino acids long. The CDR3 here is CASSLTGWGNTEAFF. The CDR3 DNA follows: TGTGCCAGCAGTTTAACAGGGTGGGGGAACACTGAAGCTTTCTTT.

In this sample, this clonotype turned up a few times. The J gene is TRBJ1-2, the V gene TRBV10-3, with 7 positions matching TRBD1. CDR3 length equals 16 residues. V was pared by 2 bases and J by 0 bases, with 6 bases of the junction left unmatched. Germline CDR1 reads ENHRY; CDR2 reads SYGVKD. The chain's CDR3 is CAISEQAGGSNYGYTF. The CDR3 nucleotides read TGTGCCATCAGTGAGCAGGCAGGGGGTTCTAACTATGGCTACACCTTC.

The CDR3 sequence: CASSEGRTEAFF. The CDR3 nucleotides are TGTGCCAGCAGTGAAGGGCGCACTGAAGCTTTCTTT. V is TRBV6-1 and J is TRBJ1-1; D ambiguous. Trimming left V 1 base short and J 4 bases short, with 4 bases between. The CDR3 is made up of 12 amino acids. Germline CDR1 and CDR2: MNHNS and SASEGT.

The rearrangement joins TRBV20-1 to TRBJ1-6; no clear D gene. CDR3 length equals 15 residues. The germline V and J ends were trimmed by 2 bases and 1 base, with 9 bases remaining between them. Germline CDR1 reads DFQATT; CDR2 reads SNEGSKA (reference sequence). This CDR3 is CSARTSPSYNSPLHF. The CDR3 nucleotides are TGCAGTGCTAGAACCTCGCCGTCCTATAATTCACCCCTCCACTTT.

V is TRBV20-1 and J is TRBJ1-1; 7 bases fit TRBD1. The CDR3 runs 15 residues. Germline loops: CDR1 DFQATT, CDR2 SNEGSKA (reference sequence). V was clipped by 0 bases and J by 1 base; unmatched bases: 5. The DNA of the CDR3 is TGCAGTGCTAGAGAAGGGGGCGGACAGAACACTGAAGCTTTCTTT. It specifies CSAREGGGQNTEAFF.

By its share, this clonotype is medium-sized. The chain carries TRBV19 and TRBJ2-7; TRBD2 matches at 9 bases. CDR3 length equals 13 residues. The germline gives CDR1 LNHDA, CDR2 SQIVND (reference sequence). The V and J ends lost 11 bases and 4 bases, in that order; junction bases with no gene match: 9. This CDR3 is CAPDATSGYEQYF. The CDR3 nucleotides are TGTGCCCCTGATGCGACTAGCGGTTACGAGCAGTACTTC.

This clonotype was counted a few times. The chain recombines TRBV12-3 or TRBV12-4 with TRBJ1-6, with D tentatively TRBD1 (6 bases). Trimming pared 6 bases from V and 11 bases from J, leaving 20 bases between. The CDR3 sequence is 15 residues long. The CDR3 nucleotides read TGTGCCAGCAGCTTGGGGGAGGGGGGTGTCGCACCCCTCCACTTT. This encodes CASSLGEGGVAPLHF.

This clonotype was found a few times. The chain couples TRBV10-3 to TRBJ1-2; a weak D match, TRBD1 (5 bases). From germline, CDR1 is ENHRY and CDR2 SYGVKD. The CDR3 loop spans 13 amino acids. Trimming removed 7 bases at V and 0 bases at J, with 9 bases between. The CDR3 reads CAINQGPNYGYTF. CDR3 coding DNA: TGTGCCATCAATCAGGGCCCTAACTATGGCTACACCTTC.

This chain joins TRBV7-2 and TRBJ1-3; D ambiguous. Per germline, CDR1 SGHTA and CDR2 FQGNSA. The CDR3 spans 17 residues. Between the trimmed V and J ends, which lost 2 bases and 0 bases, there was a span of 14 bases. The chain's CDR3 is CASSLYERPDSGNTIYF. The CDR3 region has the DNA TGTGCCAGCAGCTTATACGAGCGCCCGGACTCTGGAAACACCATATATTTT. Full variable domain (rest looked up from reference TRBV7-2 and TRBJ1-3): GAGVSQSPSNKVTEKGKDVELRCDPISGHTALYWYRQSLGQGLEFLIYFQGNSAPDKSGLPSDRFSAERTGGSVSTLTIQRTQQEDSAVYLCASSLYERPDSGNTIYFGEGSWLTVV.

The chain combines TRBV20-1 with TRBJ2-2; 7 bases line up with TRBD2. Germline assignment: CDR1 DFQATT and CDR2 SNEGSKA (reference sequence). J was trimmed by 1 base and V by 6 bases; bases with no gene match: 11. The CDR3 is 16 amino acids. The CDR3 loop reads CSASPERGLNTGELFF. CDR3 in DNA: TGCAGTGCGAGCCCAGAGCGGGGCTTGAACACCGGGGAGCTGTTTTTT.

The CDR3 sequence: CASSPDISNQPQHF. Here the CDR3 DNA reads TGTGCCAGCAGCCCAGACATAAGCAATCAGCCCCAGCATTTT. The chain has TRBV7-9 and TRBJ1-5; no clear D. The CDR3 is made up of 14 amino acids. Trimming pared 5 bases from V and 1 base from J, leaving 9 bases between. The V gene's germline CDR1 is SEHNR and CDR2 FQNEAQ (reference sequence).

The V and J genes are TRBV5-1 and TRBJ1-2; 8 bases match TRBD1. This CDR3 region has 15 residues. Trimming removed 3 bases from V and 6 bases from J; junction bases left unmatched: 10. Germline CDR1 is SGHRS and CDR2 is YFSETQ. CDR3 in DNA: TGCGCCAGCAGCTCAACCGGGACAGGAGGGGATGGCTACACCTTC. Translation gives CASSSTGTGGDGYTF. Based on the CDR3 plus reference TRBV5-1 and TRBJ1-2, the full variable domain is KAGVTQTPRYLIKTRGQQVTLSCSPISGHRSVSWYQQTPGQGLQFLFEYFSETQRNKGNFPGRFSGRQFSNSRSEMNVSTLELGDSALYLCASSSTGTGGDGYTFGSGTRLTVV.

In this sample, this clonotype turned up a few times. This sequence joins TRBV2 and TRBJ2-2; 7 bases are shared with TRBD2. Germline V lookup: CDR1 SNHLY, CDR2 FYNNEI. The trim removed 4 bases at V and 1 base at J, leaving 3 bases unmatched. The length of the CDR3 is 15 residues. CDR3 bases: TGTGCCAGCAGTGTGGGCGGGGGGAACACCGGGGAGCTGTTTTTT. Protein product: CASSVGGGNTGELFF.